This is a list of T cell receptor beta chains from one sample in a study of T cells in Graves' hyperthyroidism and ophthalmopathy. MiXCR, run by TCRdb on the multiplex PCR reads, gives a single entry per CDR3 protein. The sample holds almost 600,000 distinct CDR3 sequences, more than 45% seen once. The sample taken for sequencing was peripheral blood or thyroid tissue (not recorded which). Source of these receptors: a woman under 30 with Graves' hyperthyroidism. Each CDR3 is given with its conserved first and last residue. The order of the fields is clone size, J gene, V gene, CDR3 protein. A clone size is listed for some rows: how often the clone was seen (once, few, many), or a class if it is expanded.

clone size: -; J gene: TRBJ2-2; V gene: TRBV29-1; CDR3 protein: CSVDRSSGELFF
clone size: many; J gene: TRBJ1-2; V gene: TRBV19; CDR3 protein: CASRSPGLGYGYTF
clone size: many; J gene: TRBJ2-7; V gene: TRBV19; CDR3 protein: CASSILGGLAGVGYEQYF
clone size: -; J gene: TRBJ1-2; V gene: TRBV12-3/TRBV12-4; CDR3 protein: CASSSSRLNYGYTF
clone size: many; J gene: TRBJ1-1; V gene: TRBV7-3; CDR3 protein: CASSTGPNTEAFF
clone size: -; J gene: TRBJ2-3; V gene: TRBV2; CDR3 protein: CAPRPEPTSTDTQYF
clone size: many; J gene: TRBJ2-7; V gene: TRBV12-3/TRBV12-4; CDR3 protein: CASSLERAEQYF
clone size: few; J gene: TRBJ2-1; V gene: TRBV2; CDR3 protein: CASWRLAGGYNEQFF
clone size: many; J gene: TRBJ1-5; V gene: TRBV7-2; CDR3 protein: CASRGQSNQPQHF
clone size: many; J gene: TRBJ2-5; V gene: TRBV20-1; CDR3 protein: CSARPSSGRGETQYF
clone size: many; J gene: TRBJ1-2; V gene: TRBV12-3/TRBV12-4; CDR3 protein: CASSLPGVYGYTF
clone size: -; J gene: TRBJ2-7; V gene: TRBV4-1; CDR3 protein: CASSQSGLIYEQYF
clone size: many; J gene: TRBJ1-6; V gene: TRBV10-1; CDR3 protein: CASSMTGTSSPLHF
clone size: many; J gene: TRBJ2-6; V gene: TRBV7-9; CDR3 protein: CASSLGAGGSGANVLTF
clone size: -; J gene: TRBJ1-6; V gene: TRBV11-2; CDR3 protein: CASSPGQGDHYNSPLHF
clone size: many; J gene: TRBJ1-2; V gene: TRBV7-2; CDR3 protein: CASSSGANYGYTF
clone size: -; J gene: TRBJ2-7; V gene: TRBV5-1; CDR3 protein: CASSLDGQGPYEQYF
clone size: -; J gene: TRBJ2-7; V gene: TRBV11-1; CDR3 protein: CASSVGASPALFPYEQYF
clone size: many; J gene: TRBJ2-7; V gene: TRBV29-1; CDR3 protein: CSVTLGTVAWEQYF
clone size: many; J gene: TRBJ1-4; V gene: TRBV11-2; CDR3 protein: CASSVALGNEKLFF
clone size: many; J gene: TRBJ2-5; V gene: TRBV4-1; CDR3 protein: CASSKTQGETQYF
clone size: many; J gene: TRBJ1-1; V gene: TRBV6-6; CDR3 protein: CASSYVTTNTEAFF
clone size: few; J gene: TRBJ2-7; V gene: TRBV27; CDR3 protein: CASSPVLPRDVAYEQYF
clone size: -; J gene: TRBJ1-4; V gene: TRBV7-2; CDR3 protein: CARSLTLGRAEKLFF
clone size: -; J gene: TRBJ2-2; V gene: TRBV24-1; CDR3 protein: CATSDHREAGELFF
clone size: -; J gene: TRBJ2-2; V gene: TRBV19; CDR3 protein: CASSISRDGELFF
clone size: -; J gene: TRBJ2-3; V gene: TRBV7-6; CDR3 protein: CASSLGGITDTQYF
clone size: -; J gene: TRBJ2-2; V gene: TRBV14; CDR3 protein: CASSQVIAGVIGELFF
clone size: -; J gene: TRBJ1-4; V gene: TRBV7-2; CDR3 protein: CASSPLSGTAFEKLFF